This T cell receptor (beta chain) stems from a study of blood T cell repertoires in COVID-19. Study as a whole: Acute-phase and convalescent COVID-19 samples originated in the United States, Italy and Spain. Sample material is recorded as cDNA or gDNA derived from T cells, B-cell-depleted T cells, or PBMCs.

The CDR3 runs to 15 residues. Looked up from germline, CDR1 is MGHRA and CDR2 is YSYEKL. J lost 1 base, V lost 4 bases, and 0 bases had no gene match. In the study's own analysis: Amplified reference gene primers provided the basis for estimating nucleated cell counts. Using immunoSEQ multiplex PCR, the repertoire was profiled, and TCRdb retains in-frame clones only, with some absent. The V and J calls and clone size come from that table; D and trimming were worked out from the DNA. Here the sample spans 43,000 or so clones, approximately 90% being singletons. The clonotype originates from a man aged 60 to 75 with active COVID-19. J is TRBJ1-3 and V is TRBV4-1; 11 positions match TRBD1. The material sequenced was peripheral blood. The CDR3 region has the DNA TGCGCCAGCAGCCGGGACAGGGGGTCTGGAAACACCATATATTTT. Encoded protein: CASSRDRGSGNTIYF.